A selection of T cell receptor beta chains follows, all from one sample in a study of cytomegalovirus exposure and HLA in healthy donors. Using immunoSEQ multiplex PCR, the repertoire was profiled, and TCRdb retains in-frame clones only, with some absent. The table includes a few hundred thousand clones, roughly 85% detected once. What was sequenced was PBMCs. Receptors were obtained from a man younger than 35 in good health and CMV-seronegative. The CDR3 runs from the conserved cysteine through the conserved F or W. A D gene is named only where the DNA matches it firmly.

TRBV6-1	NA	17	CASSERGSTGMVGELFF
TRBV6-5	NA	14	CASSYYIDTDEAFF
TRBV6-6	TRBD2	14	CASSRGGDTDTQYF
TRBV15	NA	13	CATSPPTNEKLFF
TRBV28	NA	13	CASKMEMNTEAFF
TRBV6-5	TRBD1	14	CASSHGGQGNIQYF
TRBV2	TRBD2	16	CASSDEGLAGVIEQFF
TRBV15	NA	12	CATSRGVYGYTF
TRBV21-1	NA	16	CASSKEEGGDTGELFF
TRBV11-2	NA	12	CASSLGGREQYF
TRBV7-9	NA	15	CASSPRDPTYYGYTF
TRBV2	TRBD1	14	CASSTGQGEYGYTF
TRBV30	NA	11	CAWSVQFGQYF
TRBV5-1	NA	15	CASSLGQGANYGYTF
TRBV6-5	TRBD1	16	CASSYGTGAMGTEAFF
TRBV5-1	TRBD2	17	CASSLVGVLAGVFEQYF
TRBV18	TRBD1	14	CASSGQQVNYGYTF
TRBV18	NA	14	CASSPGQANYGYTF
TRBV19	NA	16	CASSIYTREGNQPQHF
TRBV10-3	NA	13	CAISETGNYGYTF
TRBV7-2	TRBD1	15	CASSIDRVESQPQHF
TRBV5-3	NA	14	CARRSPGVNYEQYF
TRBV18	NA	14	CASSTSQGGSEQFF
TRBV5-4	TRBD2	16	CASSPVGLAIQETQYF
TRBV2	NA	15	CASSERGGAFYGYTF
TRBV11-2	TRBD2	16	CASSSTSGSFTGELFF
TRBV5-4	TRBD2	16	CASSPSGASGDYEQYF